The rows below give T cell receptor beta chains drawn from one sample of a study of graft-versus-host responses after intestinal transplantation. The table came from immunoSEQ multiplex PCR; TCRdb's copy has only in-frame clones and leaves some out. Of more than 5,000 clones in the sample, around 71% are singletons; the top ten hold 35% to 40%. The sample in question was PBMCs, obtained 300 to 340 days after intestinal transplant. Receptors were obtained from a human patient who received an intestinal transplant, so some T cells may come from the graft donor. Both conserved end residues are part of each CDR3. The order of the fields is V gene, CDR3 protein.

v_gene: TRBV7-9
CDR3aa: CASSLYPSQGRDYEQYF

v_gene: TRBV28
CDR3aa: CASSFGPNGLGYTF

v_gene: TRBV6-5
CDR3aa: CASSYAGPYGYTF

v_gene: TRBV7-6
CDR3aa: CASSPLSGTDYEQYF

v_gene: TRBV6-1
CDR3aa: CASSEGGTGTDTQYF

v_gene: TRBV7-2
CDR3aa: CASSFRDGTDTQYF

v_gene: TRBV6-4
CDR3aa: CASSEGGAAETQYF

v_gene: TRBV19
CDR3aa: CASRRVFNQPQHF

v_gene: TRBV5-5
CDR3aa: CASSLVASGGAYEQFF

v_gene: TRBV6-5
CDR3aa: CASSPGTGFEQYF

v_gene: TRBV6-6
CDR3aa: CASSYDGSSNQPQHF

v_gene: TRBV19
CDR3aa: CASSIVGYSFYEQYF

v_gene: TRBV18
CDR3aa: CASSPVVWGINNEQFF

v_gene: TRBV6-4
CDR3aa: CASSGPGAKDTQYF

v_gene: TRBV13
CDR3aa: CASSLRASGKETQYF

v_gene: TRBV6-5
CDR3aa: CASGHKGAPGEQYF

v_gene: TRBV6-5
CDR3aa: CASSYSGTEEPYGYTF

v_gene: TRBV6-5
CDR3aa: CASSRDTSSSYEQYF

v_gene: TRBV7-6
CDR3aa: CASSLLGLGPANEKLFF

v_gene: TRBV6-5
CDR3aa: CASSQPLNTEAFF

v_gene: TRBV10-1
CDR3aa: CASSDLQGTDTQYF

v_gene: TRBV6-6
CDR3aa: CASSYSRYLTDTQYF

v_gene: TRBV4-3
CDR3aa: CASSQGAWNTGELFF